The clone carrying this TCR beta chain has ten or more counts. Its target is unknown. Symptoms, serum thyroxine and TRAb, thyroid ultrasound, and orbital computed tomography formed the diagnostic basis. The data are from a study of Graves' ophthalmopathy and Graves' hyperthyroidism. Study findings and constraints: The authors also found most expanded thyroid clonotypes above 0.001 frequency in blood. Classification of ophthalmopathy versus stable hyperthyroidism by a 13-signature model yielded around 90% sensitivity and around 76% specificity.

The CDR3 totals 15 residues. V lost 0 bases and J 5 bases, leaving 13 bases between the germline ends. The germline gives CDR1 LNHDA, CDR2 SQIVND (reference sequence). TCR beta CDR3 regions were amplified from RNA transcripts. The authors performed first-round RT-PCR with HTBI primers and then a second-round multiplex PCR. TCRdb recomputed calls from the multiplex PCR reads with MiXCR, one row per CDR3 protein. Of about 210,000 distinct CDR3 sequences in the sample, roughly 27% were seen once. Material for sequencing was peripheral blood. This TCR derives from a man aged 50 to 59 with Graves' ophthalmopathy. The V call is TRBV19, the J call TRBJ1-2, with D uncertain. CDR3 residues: CASSIDPVLGYGYTF. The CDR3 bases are TGTGCCAGTAGTATAGACCCGGTCCTTGGGTATGGCTACACCTTC. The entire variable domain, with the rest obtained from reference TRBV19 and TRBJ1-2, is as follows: DGGITQSPKYLFRKEGQNVTLSCEQNLNHDAMYWYRQDPGQGLRLIYYSQIVNDFQKGDIAEGYSVSREKKESFPLTVTSAQKNPTAFYLCASSIDPVLGYGYTFGSGTRLTVV.